Each of the 21 T cell receptor beta chains below was sequenced from the same sample in a study of blood T cell repertoires in COVID-19. Data came from immunoSEQ multiplex PCR; TCRdb stores just in-frame clones and leaves some out. The table lists about 180,000 clones, about 87% of them singletons. Sample: peripheral blood. These receptors were obtained from a woman aged 30 to 39 with acute or convalescent COVID-19.

This clone turned up a few times. The chain employs TRBV6-5 and TRBJ1-2, with D tentatively TRBD1 (5 bases). This CDR3 has 14 amino acids. Trimming removed 4 bases from V and 0 bases from J, with 9 bases in between. The germline V gene has CDR1 MNHEY and CDR2 SVGAGI. CDR3 sequence reads: CASSWGGANYGYTF. The CDR3 region has the DNA TGTGCCAGCAGTTGGGGGGGGGCTAACTATGGCTACACCTTC.

In regard to this clone: Likely a read error: the CDR3 ends without its conserved phenylalanine or tryptophan. The DNA is left out, because the CDR3 cannot be placed on it with certainty; the CDR3 is given as TCRdb lists it. This sequence joins TRBV29-1 and TRBJ1-1; the table calls TRBD1, which could not be checked here. The CDR3 is 10 amino acids in total, end residues counted. Germline V CDR1 and CDR2: SQVTM, ANQGSEA. The CDR3 sequence: CSVEAGIGIE.

The CDR3, as DNA: TGTGCCAGCAGCCCTTGGGGAGGAAGCAATCAGCCCCAGCATTTT. It encodes CASSPWGGSNQPQHF. This chain joins TRBV7-2 and TRBJ1-5, with D uncertain. This CDR3 is 15 amino acids long. Germline V gene sequence: CDR1 SGHTA, CDR2 FQGNSA. Between the trimmed V and J ends, which lost 5 bases and 1 base, there was a span of 12 bases.

The chain joins TRBV5-4 to TRBJ2-7, with 9 bases aligning to TRBD1. Trimming cost V 4 bases and J 7 bases; bases outside gene matches: 6. CDR1 is SGHNT and CDR2 is YYREEE in the germline V gene (reference sequence). There are 13 residues in the CDR3. The CDR3 nucleotides are TGTGCCAGCAGCACAACAGGGGGCGGAGAGCAGTACTTC. Protein: CASSTTGGGEQYF.

In this sample, this clone turned up once. This chain connects TRBV14 to TRBJ2-4, with D tentatively TRBD1 (6 bases). This CDR3 is built from 13 residues. Germline values: CDR1 SGHDN, CDR2 FVKESK. Trimming cost V 4 bases and J 11 bases, with 15 bases left between them. Here the CDR3 DNA reads TGTGCCAGCAGCCGCCGGGACACCCTTCTTCAGTACTTC. Its protein is CASSRRDTLLQYF.

The rearrangement links TRBV19 to TRBJ1-1, with D possibly TRBD1 on 6 matching bases. The length of the CDR3 is 15 residues. The V and J ends lost 5 bases and 4 bases respectively, with 17 bases between them. Germline lookup yields CDR1 LNHDA and CDR2 SQIVND (reference sequence). Here the CDR3 DNA reads TGTGCCAGTAGTCCACAGGGTTATGAGGGCACTGAAGCTTTCTTT. Residues: CASSPQGYEGTEAFF.

The chain couples TRBV5-4 to TRBJ1-6, with a tentative D call TRBD1 (5 bases). The germline V and J ends were trimmed by 4 bases and 6 bases, with 17 bases remaining between them. Germline V lookup: CDR1 SGHNT, CDR2 YYREEE (reference sequence). The CDR3 has 16 residues. CDR3 nucleotides: TGTGCCAGCAGCCTTCCCCTGGGGCCGGGTAATTCACCCCTCCACTTT. It is translated as CASSLPLGPGNSPLHF.

The J gene is TRBJ2-5, the V gene TRBV24-1; 7 bases map to TRBD2. The CDR3 is 15 amino acids. Trimming cost V 1 base and J 4 bases; bases outside gene matches: 5. The germline gives CDR1 KGHDR, CDR2 SFDVKD. CDR3 sequence (DNA): TGTGCCACCAGTGATTTCGGGGGAGGGTCAGAGACCCAGTACTTC. As protein: CATSDFGGGSETQYF.

The rearrangement links TRBV28 to TRBJ2-5; TRBD2 agrees at 8 bases. Germline V gene sequence: CDR1 MDHEN, CDR2 SYDVKM. The V segment lost 7 bases and the J segment 5 bases; nucleotides outside the gene matches: 6. This CDR3 contains 13 residues. CDR3 DNA sequence: TGTGCCAGCACGGCCGGGAGGGTTGAGACCCAGTACTTC. Translation: CASTAGRVETQYF.

The chain has TRBV30 and TRBJ2-5; D is ambiguous. The CDR3 runs 13 residues. Germline-derived CDR1 and CDR2 are GTSNPN and SVGIG (reference sequence). Trimming cost V 5 bases and J 3 bases, with 13 bases left between them. DNA for the CDR3: TGTGCCTGGGCCTTAAAGCTAAAAGAGACCCAGTACTTC. This translates into CAWALKLKETQYF.

The chain has TRBV19 and TRBJ2-1, with TRBD1 as a possible D gene (5 bases). The germline V gene has CDR1 LNHDA and CDR2 SQIVND (reference sequence). Trimming removed 2 bases at V and 5 bases at J, with 7 bases between. This CDR3 contains 13 residues. This CDR3 is CASSIWGHNEQFF. DNA of the CDR3: TGTGCCAGTAGTATATGGGGCCACAATGAGCAGTTCTTC.

V and J are TRBV20-1 and TRBJ1-2; 7 nucleotides agree with TRBD1. The CDR3 extends over 13 amino acids. Germline values: CDR1 DFQATT, CDR2 SNEGSKA (reference sequence). Losses at the gene ends were 3 bases for V and 5 bases for J; bases not matched to a gene: 6. DNA of the CDR3: TGCAGTGCTAGTACAGGGGAAAATTATGGCTACACCTTC. Residues: CSASTGENYGYTF.

The rearrangement joins TRBV28 to TRBJ2-5; unclear D gene. Germline lookup yields CDR1 MDHEN and CDR2 SYDVKM. Trimming stripped 2 bases from V and 8 bases from J, with 9 bases between. CDR3 length equals 12 residues. The CDR3 DNA sequence: TGTGCCAGCAGTTTACCTAAGAGAACCCAGTACTTC. This gives the protein CASSLPKRTQYF.

The rearrangement links TRBV19 to TRBJ1-1, with a tentative D call TRBD1 (5 bases). The CDR3 has 16 amino acids. In germline, CDR1 is LNHDA, CDR2 SQIVND (reference sequence). V lost 1 base and J lost 4, with 16 bases in between. The CDR3 DNA reads TGTGCCAGTAGTATAGCCTCATACGCGGGGGGCACTGAAGCTTTCTTT. This gives the protein CASSIASYAGGTEAFF.

CDR3 sequence reads: CASSGLRGASGNRNEQFF. The CDR3 bases are TGCGCCAGCAGTGGGTTACGAGGAGCTAGCGGGAACAGAAATGAGCAGTTCTTC. The genes are TRBV10-2 and TRBJ2-1; 9 nucleotides agree with TRBD2. CDR1 and CDR2 from the germline V gene are WSHSY and SAAADI. The V and J ends lost 4 bases and 7 bases, in that order; junction bases with no gene match: 17. CDR3 size: 18 residues.

The chain is built from TRBV4-1 and TRBJ1-5; possibly TRBD1 for D (6 bases). Germline CDR1 and CDR2: MGHRA and YSYEKL. Between the trimmed V and J ends, which lost 2 bases and 5 bases, there was a span of 13 bases. This CDR3 spans 15 amino acids. The CDR3 DNA reads TGCGCCAGCAGCCAACACGGACAGTTAGATCAGCCCCAGCATTTT. The encoded protein is CASSQHGQLDQPQHF.

This chain joins TRBV19 and TRBJ2-7, with 8 bases identical to TRBD2. There are 16 residues in the CDR3. CDR1 LNHDA and CDR2 SQIVND come from the germline V gene (reference sequence). With V trimmed by 5 bases and J by 7 bases, 16 bases remained unmatched. The CDR3 DNA reads as TGTGCCAGTAGTTCCCAGCCGGGACTAGGGGTGGAGGAGCAGTACTTC. Translated, it gives CASSSQPGLGVEEQYF.

Only one count was recorded for this clone. The chain couples TRBV2 to TRBJ2-3; D is unclear. CDR1 and CDR2 (germline): SNHLY, FYNNEI. Trimming took off 6 bases at V and 6 bases at J, with 10 bases between the two ends. The CDR3 is made up of 12 amino acids. CDR3 sequence: CASSLLRDTQYF. CDR3 in DNA: TGTGCCAGCAGCCTACTTCGGGATACGCAGTATTTT.

The V call is TRBV5-1, the J call TRBJ2-1; D remains unclear. CDR3 length equals 13 residues. Trimming took 7 bases from V and 5 from J, leaving 13 bases between them. Germline CDR1 and CDR2: SGHRS and YFSETQ. The CDR3 spells CASSSIPNNEQFF. DNA for the CDR3: TGCGCCAGCTCGAGTATCCCTAACAATGAGCAGTTCTTC.

This chain joins TRBV18 and TRBJ2-2, with no clear D. V lost 3 bases and J 7 bases, leaving 3 bases between the germline ends. The length of the CDR3 is 11 residues. CDR1 is KGHSH, CDR2 LQKENI, per germline. The CDR3 DNA follows: TGTGCCAGCTCACCCGTCGGGGAGCTGTTTTTT. The encoded protein is CASSPVGELFF.

The chain is built from TRBV11-2 and TRBJ2-1; 9 bases are shared with TRBD1. Germline CDR1 and CDR2: SGHAT and FQNNGV. The CDR3 has 15 amino acids. V shed 6 bases, J shed 10 bases, and the junction held 13 bases outside the gene matches. This CDR3 reads CASRAGTGKEREQFF. CDR3 DNA sequence: TGTGCCAGCAGAGCCGGGACAGGGAAGGAGAGGGAGCAGTTCTTC.